This T cell receptor beta chain emerged from a study of T cell repertoires in cytomegalovirus infection. Study-level background: Recently identified HLA-C-restricted and well-studied HLA-B-restricted CMV epitopes were used.

MiXCR, run by TCRdb on the reads, gives a single entry per CDR3 protein. This table holds about a million distinct CDR3 sequences, roughly 30% found once. Trimming pared 6 bases from V and 5 bases from J, leaving 14 bases between. The germline V gene encodes CDR1 MNHEY and CDR2 SMNVEV (reference sequence). This CDR3 spans 14 amino acids. This clonotype showed up just a few times. Its antigen is unknown. The study's findings and limits: CMV-specific HLA-C-restricted TCR beta clonotypes dominated the ex vivo response. Public TCR beta family frequency separated CMV-and-HLA carriers, including in an independent cohort.

The sequence was collected from a human donor in good health (CMV status not recorded). Some clones in this sample may be carry-over from other donors' samples. The sequencing here drew on cultured CD8+ T cells from PBMCs, taken from culture after CMV antigen stimulation. The chain carries TRBV27 and TRBJ2-1; tentative D call: TRBD1 (6 bases). For the CDR3, the DNA is TGTGCCAGCAGCCTCCGGGACACCAACAATGAGCAGTTCTTC. Protein product: CASSLRDTNNEQFF.